These T cell receptor beta chains were read from a single sample in a study of blood T cell repertoires in COVID-19. Data came from immunoSEQ multiplex PCR; TCRdb stores just in-frame clones and leaves some out. This table has about 500,000 clones, about nine tenths appearing once. Material: PBMCs or T cells enriched from blood (not recorded which). The receptors derive from a woman between 18 and 30 years old who had recovered from COVID-19. Both conserved end residues are part of each CDR3. D genes are given only for firm matches. Not every row has a clone size; where given, it reads once, few, many or a size class.

D gene	V gene	clone size	J gene	CDR3 protein	CDR3 DNA
TRBD1	TRBV19	few	TRBJ1-5	CASSAYRGTGQPQHF	TGTGCCAGTAGTGCCTACAGGGGAACGGGTCAGCCCCAGCATTTT
.	TRBV3-1/TRBV3-2	.	TRBJ1-5	CASSQEASNQPQHF	TGTGCCAGCAGCCAAGAGGCCTCCAATCAGCCCCAGCATTTT
.	TRBV3-1/TRBV3-2	.	TRBJ1-1	CASSRGDTEAFF	TGTGCCAGCAGCCGGGGAGACACTGAAGCTTTCTTT
.	TRBV2	.	TRBJ1-3	CASRERTNGNTIYF	TGTGCCAGCAGAGAACGGACAAATGGAAACACCATATATTTT
TRBD1	TRBV10-3	.	TRBJ1-1	CAISEPGGRNTEAFF	TGTGCCATCAGTGAACCAGGGGGCCGGAACACTGAAGCTTTCTTT
.	TRBV28	.	TRBJ1-6	CASKQGSYNSPLHF	TGTGCCAGTAAACAGGGCTCCTATAATTCACCCCTCCACTTT
.	TRBV12-3/TRBV12-4	.	TRBJ1-2	CASSFRGGGYTF	TGTGCCAGCAGTTTTAGGGGCGGAGGCTACACCTTC
TRBD1	TRBV7-3	.	TRBJ2-2	CASSPSRQGHTGELFF	TGTGCCAGCAGCCCCAGCCGACAGGGGCACACCGGGGAGCTGTTTTTT
TRBD1	TRBV30	.	TRBJ1-6	CAWKDREYSPLHF	TGTGCCTGGAAGGACAGGGAATATTCACCCCTCCACTTT
TRBD1	TRBV6-5	.	TRBJ1-6	CATGTGRSPLHF	TGTGCCACCGGGACAGGGCGTTCACCCCTCCACTTT
TRBD1	TRBV7-2	.	TRBJ2-1	CASSVRDSLSYNEQFF	TGTGCCAGCAGCGTCCGGGACAGCCTCTCCTACAATGAGCAGTTCTTC
.	TRBV12-3/TRBV12-4	few	TRBJ2-5	CASSLEEETQYF	TGTGCCAGCAGTCTTGAAGAGGAGACCCAGTACTTC
TRBD2	TRBV7-9	.	TRBJ2-1	CASRPTSGGSNEQFF	TGTGCCAGCAGGCCTACTAGCGGGGGTTCTAATGAGCAGTTCTTC